Listed below are T cell receptor beta chains from one sample, sequenced in a study of vaccination effects on CD4 cells after COVID-19. The assay was immunoSEQ multiplex PCR, and TCRdb's table has in-frame clones only and misses some. The data contain about 50,000 clones, around 74% of them singletons. Their cognate antigens are unknown. Specimen: CD4+ T cells from PBMCs cultured without peptide, collected after COVID-19 vaccination. The receptor set was obtained from a human donor who had a prior SARS-CoV-2 infection. Each CDR3 is given with its conserved first and last residue. D genes are given only for firm matches. Rows give clone size only sometimes, using once, few, many, or a class for an expanded clone.

NA,TRBJ1-2,TRBV21-1,NA,CASRMAGGFYGYTF
few,TRBJ2-5,TRBV20-1,NA,CSRLRSETQYF
NA,TRBJ1-2,TRBV11-3,TRBD1,CASSPSRQGAIGYTF
NA,TRBJ2-7,TRBV9,NA,CASSVAPWGAYYEQYF
NA,TRBJ1-1,TRBV5-1,NA,CASSLGPQGNWNTEAFF
NA,TRBJ2-3,TRBV6-5,NA,CASSPPGTDTQYF
NA,TRBJ2-1,TRBV24-1,NA,CATSDPGNEQFF
NA,TRBJ1-1,TRBV9,NA,CASSAELRGTEAFF
NA,TRBJ1-1,TRBV4-3,NA,CASSQEVEGDRAFF
NA,TRBJ2-1,TRBV5-1,TRBD2,CASSSSTSPNEQFF
NA,TRBJ1-1,TRBV11-3,NA,CASSLSTEAFF
NA,TRBJ2-3,TRBV6-5,TRBD2,CASSFGLAGVTDTQYF
NA,TRBJ2-7,TRBV6-2/TRBV6-3,NA,CASSSRPSYEQYF
NA,TRBJ1-4,TRBV4-3,NA,CASSQDFVGGNEKLFF
NA,TRBJ2-1,TRBV7-3,TRBD2,CASSQGLASYNEQFF
NA,TRBJ1-6,TRBV2,NA,CASTSRQGGVSPLHF
NA,TRBJ2-3,TRBV11-1,NA,CASSPADTQYF
NA,TRBJ2-2,TRBV7-2,NA,CASSLAAGRQLELFF
NA,TRBJ1-2,TRBV18,TRBD1,CASSSDRGGIYGYTF
NA,TRBJ1-1,TRBV6-4,NA,CASSRGRDTEAFF
NA,TRBJ2-5,TRBV2,NA,CATVKNLGETQYF
NA,TRBJ1-1,TRBV11-3,NA,CASSLVPPEAFF
NA,TRBJ1-3,TRBV29-1,NA,CRLSRGKLFTGNTIYF
NA,TRBJ2-7,TRBV7-2,NA,CASSLDVGRGDEQYF
NA,TRBJ2-5,TRBV2,NA,CASSGQREYRTQYF
NA,TRBJ1-4,TRBV9,TRBD1,CASSEGQLNEKLFF
NA,TRBJ2-7,TRBV5-1,TRBD2,CASSLTSSGFSYEQYF
NA,TRBJ1-1,TRBV6-6,NA,CASSAYGREAFF
NA,TRBJ2-4,TRBV6-1,NA,CASSEARSKNIQYF
NA,TRBJ1-5,TRBV7-2,NA,CASSLGGLLGQPQHF
NA,TRBJ2-7,TRBV6-2/TRBV6-3,TRBD2,CASSPLRAGDFSYEQYF
NA,TRBJ1-2,TRBV2,TRBD1,CASSEGQLLWGYTF
few,TRBJ2-1,TRBV15,NA,CATSRDREARLKSEQFF
NA,TRBJ2-1,TRBV12-5,NA,CASGLNNEQFF
NA,TRBJ2-2,TRBV5-1,NA,CASSLRTVQEGELFF
NA,TRBJ1-2,TRBV15,TRBD1,CATSRDPQGAFGYTF
NA,TRBJ2-7,TRBV9,NA,CASSPRDGKTYEQYF
NA,TRBJ2-4,TRBV7-3,NA,CASSLGGTGNIQYF
NA,TRBJ2-1,TRBV7-3,TRBD2,CASSLTFSGINEQFF
once,TRBJ2-7,TRBV2,NA,CASSEGGRIETLEQYF
NA,TRBJ2-5,TRBV5-4,NA,CASSPGRETQYF
NA,TRBJ2-1,TRBV10-3,TRBD2,CAISGRAYNEQFF
NA,TRBJ2-2,TRBV9,TRBD2,CASSARQYLAGINTGELFF